Reported below is one T cell receptor (beta chain). Original processing notes: Amplification of reference gene primers was used by the study to estimate nucleated cell counts. The assay was immunoSEQ multiplex PCR, and TCRdb's table has in-frame clones only and misses some. The V and J calls and the clone size are those of that table, but D and trimming were determined from the DNA. Among a few hundred thousand clones, 84% were seen once, and the ten largest hold 4.1%. The entry originates in a study of blood T cell repertoires in COVID-19. Residents of about two dozen US areas, aged roughly 18 to 89 years, made up the participants. Germline loops: CDR1 SGDLS, CDR2 YYNGEE. V lost 0 bases, J lost 2 bases, and 9 bases lay in between. This CDR3 contains 15 residues.

Sequences were obtained from PBMCs or T cells enriched from blood (not recorded which). The V and J genes are TRBV9 and TRBJ1-3, with TRBD1 as a possible D gene (5 bases). The sequence was collected from a man aged 30 to 39 with acute COVID-19. CDR3 coding DNA: TGTGCCAGCAGCGTAGGACAGTCCCCTGGAAACACCATATATTTT. It encodes CASSVGQSPGNTIYF. The entire variable domain, with the rest obtained from reference TRBV9 and TRBJ1-3, is as follows: DSGVTQTPKHLITATGQRVTLRCSPRSGDLSVYWYQQSLDQGLQFLIQYYNGEERAKGNILERFSAQQFPDLHSELNLSSLELGDSALYFCASSVGQSPGNTIYFGEGSWLTVV.